Presented here are 10 T cell receptor beta chains from one specimen sequenced in a study of cytomegalovirus exposure and HLA in healthy donors. The repertoire was sequenced with immunoSEQ multiplex PCR; TCRdb's copy has only in-frame clones and lacks some. The table has roughly 56,000 clones, roughly 92% seen once; the top ten hold roughly 1.1%. Sequences were obtained from PBMCs. The source is a man aged 18 to 35 in good health and CMV-seronegative.

V and J are TRBV28 and TRBJ2-5; 11 nucleotides align to TRBD1. Germline values: CDR1 MDHEN, CDR2 SYDVKM. V was clipped by 6 bases and J by 5 bases; unmatched bases: 11. This CDR3 spans 16 amino acids. The CDR3 DNA sequence: TGTGCCAGCAGCTCATCCGGGACAGGGGGAGAGGAGACCCAGTACTTC. Residues: CASSSSGTGGEETQYF.

The chain has TRBV9 and TRBJ2-1; 8 nucleotides line up with TRBD1. Germline loops: CDR1 SGDLS, CDR2 YYNGEE. V lost 0 bases to trimming and J lost 7 bases; unmatched junction nucleotides: 0. This CDR3 has 13 amino acids. The chain's CDR3 is CASSVGDRNEQFF. The CDR3 DNA follows: TGTGCCAGCAGCGTAGGGGACAGGAATGAGCAGTTCTTC.

The chain is built from TRBV6-5 and TRBJ1-1; 7 bases line up with TRBD1. The V gene's germline CDR1 is MNHEY and CDR2 SVGAGI. V trimming: 6 bases; J trimming: 5 bases; junction bases outside the gene matches: 9. The CDR3 loop spans 14 amino acids. The CDR3 protein is CASSPRQGSTEAFF. For the CDR3, the DNA is TGTGCCAGCAGCCCTCGACAGGGAAGTACTGAAGCTTTCTTT.

The chain has TRBV10-3 and TRBJ2-1; 7 bases fit TRBD2. V trimming: 4 bases; J trimming: 0 bases; junction bases outside the gene matches: 9. The CDR3 loop spans 17 amino acids. Germline CDR1 is ENHRY and CDR2 is SYGVKD. The CDR3 reads CAISGGEAGSSYNEQFF. DNA of the CDR3: TGTGCCATCAGTGGTGGGGAAGCGGGAAGCTCCTACAATGAGCAGTTCTTC.

The V and J genes are TRBV4-1 and TRBJ2-1, with 15 bases identical to TRBD2. This CDR3 is built from 20 residues. Germline V gene sequence: CDR1 MGHRA, CDR2 YSYEKL. V lost 3 bases to trimming and J lost 7 bases; unmatched junction nucleotides: 16. The CDR3, as DNA: TGCGCCAGCAGCCACCTTTTCCGGGACAGGGGACTAGCGGGAGGTAATGAGCAGTTCTTC. It yields the protein CASSHLFRDRGLAGGNEQFF.

This clone appeared once. This chain connects TRBV15 to TRBJ2-2; TRBD2 aligns across 9 bases. Trimming at V came to 0 bases and at J to 4 bases, leaving 9 bases not matched to a gene. The CDR3 runs 18 residues. From germline, CDR1 is LNHNV and CDR2 YYDKDF (reference sequence). The DNA for the CDR3 is TGTGCCACCAGCAGAGATTGGGTTCCTAGCGGGGTCACCGGGGAGCTGTTTTTT. Encoded protein: CATSRDWVPSGVTGELFF.

The V and J genes are TRBV5-8 and TRBJ2-7; D remains unclear. The V gene lost 0 bases and the J gene lost 1 base, with 2 bases spanning the gap. Germline values: CDR1 SGHTS, CDR2 YDEGEE. The CDR3 has 12 residues. CDR3: CASSLASYEQYF. DNA for the CDR3: TGTGCCAGCAGCTTGGCTTCCTACGAGCAGTACTTC.

The CDR3 DNA reads as TGCGCCAGCAGCATCGGGACACGGAACACTGAAGCTTTCTTT. Amino acids: CASSIGTRNTEAFF. The chain recombines TRBV5-1 with TRBJ1-1; tentative D call: TRBD1 (6 bases). V lost 4 bases, J lost 1 base, and 11 bases lay in between. The CDR3 contains 14 residues. The germline gives CDR1 SGHRS, CDR2 YFSETQ.

V and J are TRBV10-3 and TRBJ2-2, with no clear D. The V gene lost 2 bases and the J gene lost 5 bases, with 6 bases spanning the gap. Germline V gene sequence: CDR1 ENHRY, CDR2 SYGVKD. The CDR3 is 13 residues long. CDR3 amino acids: CAISERETGELFF. The CDR3 DNA sequence: TGTGCCATCAGTGAGAGAGAGACCGGGGAGCTGTTTTTT.

This clone appeared a few times. Here the CDR3 reads CASRESLEPQHF. The CDR3, as DNA: TGTGCCAGCAGAGAATCGTTAGAGCCCCAGCATTTT. V usage is TRBV28 and J usage is TRBJ1-5; no reliable D call. Trimming took 6 bases from V and 8 from J, leaving 11 bases between them. The length of the CDR3 is 12 residues. Germline-derived CDR1 and CDR2 are MDHEN and SYDVKM.